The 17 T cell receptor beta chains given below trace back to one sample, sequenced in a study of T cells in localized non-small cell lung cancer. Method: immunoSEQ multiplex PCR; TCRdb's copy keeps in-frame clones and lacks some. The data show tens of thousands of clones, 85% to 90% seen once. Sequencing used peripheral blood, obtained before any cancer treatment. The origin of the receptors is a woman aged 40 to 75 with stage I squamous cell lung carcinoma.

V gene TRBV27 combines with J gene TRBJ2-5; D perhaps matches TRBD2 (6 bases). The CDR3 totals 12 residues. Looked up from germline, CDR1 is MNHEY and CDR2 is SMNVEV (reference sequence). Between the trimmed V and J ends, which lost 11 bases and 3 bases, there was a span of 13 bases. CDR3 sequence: CAGGVPKETQYF. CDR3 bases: TGTGCCGGCGGGGTCCCAAAAGAGACCCAGTACTTC.

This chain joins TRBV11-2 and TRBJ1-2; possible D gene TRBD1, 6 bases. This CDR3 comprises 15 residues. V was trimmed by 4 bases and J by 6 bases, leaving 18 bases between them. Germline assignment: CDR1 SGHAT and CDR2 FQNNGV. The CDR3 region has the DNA TGTGCCAGCAGCTCTCGCCGCTTTTCAGGGGATGGCTACACCTTC. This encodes CASSSRRFSGDGYTF.

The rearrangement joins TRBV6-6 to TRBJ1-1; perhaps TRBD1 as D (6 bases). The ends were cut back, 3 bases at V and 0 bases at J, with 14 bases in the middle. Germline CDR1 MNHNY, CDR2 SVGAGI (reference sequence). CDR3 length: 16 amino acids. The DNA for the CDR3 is TGTGCCAGCAGTTATTCGGGACACGCCATGAACACTGAAGCTTTCTTT. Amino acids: CASSYSGHAMNTEAFF.

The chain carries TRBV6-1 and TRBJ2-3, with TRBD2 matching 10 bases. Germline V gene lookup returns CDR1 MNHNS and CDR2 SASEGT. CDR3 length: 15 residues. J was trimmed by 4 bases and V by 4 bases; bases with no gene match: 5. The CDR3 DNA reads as TGTGCCAGCAGTGGTCTAGCGGGGGCTGCAGATACGCAGTATTTT. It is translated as CASSGLAGAADTQYF.

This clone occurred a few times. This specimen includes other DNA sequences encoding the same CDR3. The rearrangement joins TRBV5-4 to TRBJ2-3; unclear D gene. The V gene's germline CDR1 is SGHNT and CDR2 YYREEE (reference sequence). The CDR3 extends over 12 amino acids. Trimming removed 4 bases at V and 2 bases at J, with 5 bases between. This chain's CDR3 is CASSPTTDTQYF. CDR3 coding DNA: TGTGCCAGCAGCCCGACCACAGATACGCAGTATTTT.

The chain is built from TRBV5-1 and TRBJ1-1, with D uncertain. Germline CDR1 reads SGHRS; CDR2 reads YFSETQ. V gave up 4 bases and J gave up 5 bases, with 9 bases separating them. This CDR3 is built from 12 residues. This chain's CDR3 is CASSELGTEAFF. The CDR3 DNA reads TGCGCCAGCAGCGAACTCGGGACTGAAGCTTTCTTT.

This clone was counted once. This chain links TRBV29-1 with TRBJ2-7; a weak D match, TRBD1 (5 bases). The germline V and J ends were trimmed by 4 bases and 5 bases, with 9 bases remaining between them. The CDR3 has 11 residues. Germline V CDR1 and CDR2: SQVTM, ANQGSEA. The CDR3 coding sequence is TGCAGCGTTGCGCAGGGAAACGAGCAGTACTTC. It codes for CSVAQGNEQYF.

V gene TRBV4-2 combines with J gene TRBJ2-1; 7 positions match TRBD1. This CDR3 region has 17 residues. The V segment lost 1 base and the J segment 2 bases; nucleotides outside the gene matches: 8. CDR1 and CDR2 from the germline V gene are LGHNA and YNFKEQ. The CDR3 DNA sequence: TGTGCCAGCAGCCAAGGGGCCGAAGGGGGCGCCTACAATGAGCAGTTCTTC. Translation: CASSQGAEGGAYNEQFF.

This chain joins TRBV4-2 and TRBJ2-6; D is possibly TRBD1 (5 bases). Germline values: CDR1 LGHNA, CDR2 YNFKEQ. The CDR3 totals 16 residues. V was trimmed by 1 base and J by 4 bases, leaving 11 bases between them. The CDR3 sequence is CASSQAQGSGANVLTF. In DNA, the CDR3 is TGTGCCAGCAGCCAAGCCCAGGGCTCGGGGGCCAACGTCCTGACTTTC.

Here the CDR3 DNA reads TGTGCCAGCAGCTCCCGGACAGGGTCGTCTAACTATGGCTACACCTTC. It codes for CASSSRTGSSNYGYTF. The chain carries TRBV5-4 and TRBJ1-2, with 8 bases that match TRBD1. V dropped 3 bases and J dropped 0; count of bases not matched to a gene: 7. Germline V gene lookup returns CDR1 SGHNT and CDR2 YYREEE (reference sequence). The CDR3 extends over 16 amino acids.

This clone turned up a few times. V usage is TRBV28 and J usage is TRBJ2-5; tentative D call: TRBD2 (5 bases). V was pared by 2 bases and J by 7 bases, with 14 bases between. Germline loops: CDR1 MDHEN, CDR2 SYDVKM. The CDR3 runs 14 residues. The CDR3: CASSLGTGLGTQYF. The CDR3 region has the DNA TGTGCCAGCAGTTTAGGAACGGGGTTGGGGACCCAGTACTTC.

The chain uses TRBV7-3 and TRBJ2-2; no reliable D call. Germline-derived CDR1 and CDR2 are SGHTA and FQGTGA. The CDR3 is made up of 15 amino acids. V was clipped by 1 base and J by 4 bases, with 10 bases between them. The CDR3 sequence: CASSLMGPSTGELFF. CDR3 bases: TGTGCCAGCAGCTTAATGGGCCCCTCCACCGGGGAGCTGTTTTTT.

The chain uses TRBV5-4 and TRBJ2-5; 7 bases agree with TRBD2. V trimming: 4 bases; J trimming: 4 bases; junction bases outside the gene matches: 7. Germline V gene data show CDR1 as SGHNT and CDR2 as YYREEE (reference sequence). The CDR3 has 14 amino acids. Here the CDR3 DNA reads TGTGCCAGCAGCGGGCCTAGCGGCGCAGAGACCCAGTACTTC. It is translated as CASSGPSGAETQYF.

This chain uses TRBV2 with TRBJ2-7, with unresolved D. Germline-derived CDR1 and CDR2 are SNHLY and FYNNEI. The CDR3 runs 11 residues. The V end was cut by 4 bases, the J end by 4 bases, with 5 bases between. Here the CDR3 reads CASSVRYEQYF. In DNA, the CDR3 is TGTGCCAGCAGTGTCAGATACGAGCAGTACTTC.

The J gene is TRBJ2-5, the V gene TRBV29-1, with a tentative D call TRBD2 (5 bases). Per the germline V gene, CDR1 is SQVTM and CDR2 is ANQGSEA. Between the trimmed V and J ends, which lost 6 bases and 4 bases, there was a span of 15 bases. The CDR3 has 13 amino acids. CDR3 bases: TGCAGCGTCCCTAGGCGTCGGGGAGAGACCCAGTACTTC. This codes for CSVPRRRGETQYF.

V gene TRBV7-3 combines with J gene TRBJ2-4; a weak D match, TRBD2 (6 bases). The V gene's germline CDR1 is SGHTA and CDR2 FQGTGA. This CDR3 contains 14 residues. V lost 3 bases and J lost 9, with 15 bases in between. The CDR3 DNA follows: TGTGCCAGCAGCTTGGACGGAGGGAATGGCATTCAGTACTTC. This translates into CASSLDGGNGIQYF.

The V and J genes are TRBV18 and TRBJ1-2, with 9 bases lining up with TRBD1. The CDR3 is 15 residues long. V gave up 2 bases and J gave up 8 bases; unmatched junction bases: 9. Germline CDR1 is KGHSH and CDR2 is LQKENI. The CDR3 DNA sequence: TGTGCCAGCTCACCATCACTGGACAGGGGTTACGGCTACACCTTC. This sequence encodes CASSPSLDRGYGYTF.